This T cell receptor (beta chain) was sequenced in a study of shared clonotypes between healthy human individuals. The repertoire was sequenced with immunoSEQ multiplex PCR; TCRdb's copy has only in-frame clones and lacks some. The data show 1 million to 1.2 million clones, 70% to 80% seen once. The sequencing sample was made of memory CD4+ T cells from PBMCs. Noted subset: CD45RA-negative fraction. The clonotype originates from a man younger than 30 in good health. Some clones in this sample may be carry-over from other donors' samples.

Here the CDR3 DNA reads TGCAGCGTTGGTAGGGGGTCGAACACTGAAGCTTTCTTT. Amino acid sequence: CSVGRGSNTEAFF. This rearrangement joins TRBV29-1 to TRBJ1-1, with D maybe TRBD1 (6 bases). V shed 4 bases and J shed 1 base, with 10 bases lying between them. The CDR3 extends over 13 amino acids. Germline CDR1 and CDR2: SQVTM and ANQGSEA.